The rows below give T cell receptor beta chains drawn from one sample of a study of blood T cell repertoires in COVID-19. The data were produced by immunoSEQ multiplex PCR, yet TCRdb's version contains in-frame clones alone and is incomplete. Counted here are 90,000 to 100,000 clones, roughly 84% occurring once; the ten biggest clones make up 15% to 20%. The sequenced sample was peripheral blood. The receptors come from a woman aged 60 to 75 with acute or convalescent COVID-19. CDR3s include the opening cysteine and the closing phenylalanine or tryptophan. D genes are given only for firm matches. Clone size is not always given. Where it is, it says once, few, many or a class for expanded clones.

clone size,J gene,D gene,V gene,CDR3 DNA,CDR3 protein
.,TRBJ1-3,.,TRBV6-1,TGTGCCAGCAGTGAAAATCGTGGAAACACCATATATTTT,CASSENRGNTIYF
few,TRBJ2-4,TRBD1,TRBV15,TGTGCCACCAGCAGAGGACAGGGAAACATTCAGTACTTC,CATSRGQGNIQYF
.,TRBJ2-1,TRBD1,TRBV19,TGTGCCAGTAGTCGGGATACAGGGGTTTACAATGAGCAGTTCTTC,CASSRDTGVYNEQFF
.,TRBJ2-7,.,TRBV5-4,TGTGCCAGCAGCCCACACTACGAGCAGTACTTC,CASSPHYEQYF
.,TRBJ1-3,.,TRBV7-2,TGTGCCAGCAGCTTAAGAGGGTGGGGTAGCTCTGGAAACACCATATATTTT,CASSLRGWGSSGNTIYF
.,TRBJ1-5,.,TRBV7-9,TGTGCCAGCAGCGGGGACTCTCACGGCGGGAGCAATCAGCCCCAGCATTTT,CASSGDSHGGSNQPQHF
.,TRBJ2-1,TRBD2,TRBV3-1/TRBV3-2,TGTGCCAGCAGCCTTCCTAGCGGGGGGAAGAATGAGCAGTTCTTC,CASSLPSGGKNEQFF
.,TRBJ1-4,.,TRBV7-7,TGTGCCAGCAGCTTTCGACAAGGGGCTTATGAAAAACTGTTTTTT,CASSFRQGAYEKLFF
.,TRBJ2-1,.,TRBV12-5,TGTGCTAGTGGTTTGGGCACGCGGGGTGCCTACAATGAGCAGTTCTTC,CASGLGTRGAYNEQFF
.,TRBJ1-5,.,TRBV19,TGTGCCAGTAGTATGTCTCGTCAGCCCCAGCATTTT,CASSMSRQPQHF
.,TRBJ2-5,TRBD2,TRBV4-2,TGTGCCAGCAGCCAAGATTTGCGGGGGGGCGGTGTAGGAGAGACCCAGTACTTC,CASSQDLRGGGVGETQYF
.,TRBJ1-3,.,TRBV18,TGTGCCAGCTCACCACCGGGGACACCGCCGGGAAACACCATATATTTT,CASSPPGTPPGNTIYF
.,TRBJ1-5,.,TRBV4-2,TGTGCCAGCAGCCAAGATGGAGGGTCTAATCAGCCCCAGCATTTT,CASSQDGGSNQPQHF
once,TRBJ1-1,.,TRBV11-3,TGTGCCAGCAACGCCCAGGGAGGGAACACTGAAGCTTTCTTT,CASNAQGGNTEAFF
.,TRBJ1-1,.,TRBV11-2,TGTGCCAGCAGCCCTCGTCGACAGCCCCAAGAGAACACTGAAGCTTTCTTT,CASSPRRQPQENTEAFF
.,TRBJ1-6,.,TRBV11-1,TGTGCCAGCAAAAACCCCGACAAGGCCAACGATTCACCCCTCCACTTT,CASKNPDKANDSPLHF
.,TRBJ1-1,.,TRBV19,TGTGCCAGTACTATACTAGGCGACACTGAAGCTTTCTTT,CASTILGDTEAFF
many,TRBJ2-7,TRBD1,TRBV5-6,TGTGCCAGCAGCCTGGCGACAGGGTCTCTCGAGCAGTACTTC,CASSLATGSLEQYF
.,TRBJ2-2,TRBD2,TRBV18,TGTGCCAGCTCACCAGCACCGGGAGGGTCTAGCGGGGAGCTGTTTTTT,CASSPAPGGSSGELFF
.,TRBJ1-1,.,TRBV11-3,TGTGCCAGCAGCTCAAACATGAACACTGAAGCTTTCTTT,CASSSNMNTEAFF
.,TRBJ1-2,.,TRBV2,TGTGCCAGCAGCTTGCAGGGGAATGGCTACACCTTC,CASSLQGNGYTF
.,TRBJ1-2,.,TRBV10-2,TGCGCCAGCAGTGAGTGGGGCGATGGCTACACCTTC,CASSEWGDGYTF
.,TRBJ1-2,.,TRBV28,TGTGCCAGCAGTACCCCGACACGTGGCTACACCTTC,CASSTPTRGYTF
.,TRBJ1-6,.,TRBV28,TGTGCCAGCAGTCCAAAAGGGGTCCGCGGTTCACCCCTCCACTTT,CASSPKGVRGSPLHF
.,TRBJ1-2,.,TRBV9,TGTGCCAGCAGCGATAATATTCTGGGCGGCTACACCTTC,CASSDNILGGYTF
.,TRBJ2-7,.,TRBV7-2,TGTGCCAGCAGCCTAAACTTGGAGCAGTACTTC,CASSLNLEQYF
.,TRBJ2-1,.,TRBV29-1,TGCAGCGTCCTCGGACAAATTGTCTACAATGAGCAGTTCTTC,CSVLGQIVYNEQFF
.,TRBJ1-6,TRBD1,TRBV7-2,TGTGCCAGCAGCGTACAGGGGGCTCGTAATTCACCCCTCCACTTT,CASSVQGARNSPLHF
.,TRBJ2-5,TRBD2,TRBV3-1/TRBV3-2,TGTGCCAGCAGCCGAGGGACTAGCGGGGGGCAAGAGACCCAGTACTTC,CASSRGTSGGQETQYF
.,TRBJ1-2,TRBD1,TRBV4-3,TGCGCCAGCAGCCAAGCTCCTCACCGGGACAGGGGGCAAGATGGCTACACCTTC,CASSQAPHRDRGQDGYTF
.,TRBJ2-2,.,TRBV2,TGTGCCAGCAGTGAGTTCGGGGGTCCCACCGGGGAGCTGTTTTTT,CASSEFGGPTGELFF
.,TRBJ1-2,.,TRBV12-3/TRBV12-4,TGTGCCAGCAGCCAGACAGTAAACTATGGCTACACCTTC,CASSQTVNYGYTF
.,TRBJ2-7,.,TRBV7-2,TGTGCCAGCAGCTTCTCCGGCGGGGCCTACGAGCAGTACTTC,CASSFSGGAYEQYF
.,TRBJ2-7,.,TRBV27,TGTGCCAGCAGCTTTGGCCCTTCCTACGAGCAGTACTTC,CASSFGPSYEQYF
.,TRBJ1-2,TRBD1,TRBV18,TGTGCCAGCTCGCAGCCGCAGGGGGGTGGCTACACCTTC,CASSQPQGGGYTF
.,TRBJ2-5,TRBD1,TRBV10-3,TGTGCCATCAGAGACAGGGGGCGAGAGACCCAGTACTTC,CAIRDRGRETQYF
.,TRBJ2-1,.,TRBV7-2,TGTGCCAGCAGCTTAGGTACAGCCCGCGAGCAGTTCTTC,CASSLGTAREQFF
.,TRBJ1-1,.,TRBV6-2/TRBV6-3,TGTGCCAGCAGTGACTACCGGGTCACTGAAGCTTTCTTT,CASSDYRVTEAFF
.,TRBJ2-3,.,TRBV6-5,TGTGCCAGCCTAGTACAGGGCCATGATACGCAGTATTTT,CASLVQGHDTQYF
.,TRBJ2-1,TRBD2,TRBV6-1,TGTGCCAGCAGTGACCCGGGGCTAGCGGGGGGGACTGAGCAGTTCTTC,CASSDPGLAGGTEQFF